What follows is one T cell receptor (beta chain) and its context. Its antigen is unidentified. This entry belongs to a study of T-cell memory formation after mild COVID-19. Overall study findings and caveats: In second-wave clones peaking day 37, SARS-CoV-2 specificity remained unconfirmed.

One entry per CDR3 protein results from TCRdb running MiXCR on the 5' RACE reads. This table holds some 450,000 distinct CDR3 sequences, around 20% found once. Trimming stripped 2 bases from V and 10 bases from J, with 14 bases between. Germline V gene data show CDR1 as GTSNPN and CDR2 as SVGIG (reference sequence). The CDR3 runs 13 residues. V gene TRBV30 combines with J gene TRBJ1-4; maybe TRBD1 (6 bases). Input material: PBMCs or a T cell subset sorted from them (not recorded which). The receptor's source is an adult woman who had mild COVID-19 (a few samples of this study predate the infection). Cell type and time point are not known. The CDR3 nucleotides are TGTGCCTGGAGTCCGTCAGGAGGGGGAAAACTGTTTTTT. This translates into CAWSPSGGGKLFF.